This is a list of T cell receptor beta chains from one sample in a study of shared clonotypes between healthy human individuals. Assay used: immunoSEQ multiplex PCR; TCRdb lists only in-frame clones, some missing. The sample yields more than 500,000 clones, about 95% seen once. The sequenced material came from naive CD8+ T cells sorted from blood. These receptors were taken from a woman aged 25 to 39 in good health. Both conserved end residues are part of each CDR3. The order of the fields is V gene, D gene, J gene, CDR3 protein. A D gene is named only where the DNA matches it firmly.

v_call: TRBV14
d_call: .
j_call: TRBJ2-5
cdr3_aa: CASSQGVGTLGWETQYF

v_call: TRBV19
d_call: .
j_call: TRBJ1-3
cdr3_aa: CASIPAVSGNTIYF

v_call: TRBV5-4
d_call: TRBD2
j_call: TRBJ2-1
cdr3_aa: CASSFGPSGSYNEQFF

v_call: TRBV6-5
d_call: .
j_call: TRBJ1-4
cdr3_aa: CASSSRDATNEKLFF

v_call: TRBV4-1
d_call: TRBD1
j_call: TRBJ1-2
cdr3_aa: CASRRPGQGDHGYTF

v_call: TRBV27
d_call: .
j_call: TRBJ1-6
cdr3_aa: CASSAGPSSYNSPLHF

v_call: TRBV5-1
d_call: .
j_call: TRBJ1-4
cdr3_aa: CASSPGITDTTNEKLFF

v_call: TRBV28
d_call: TRBD1
j_call: TRBJ2-1
cdr3_aa: CASSLWSGTGTNNEQFF

v_call: TRBV23-1
d_call: TRBD1
j_call: TRBJ1-1
cdr3_aa: CASSPDRGEVTEAFF

v_call: TRBV2
d_call: .
j_call: TRBJ1-2
cdr3_aa: CASSSPAKGDGGYTF

v_call: TRBV11-2
d_call: TRBD1
j_call: TRBJ1-5
cdr3_aa: CASSSVQGTSGQPQHF

v_call: TRBV4-2
d_call: TRBD1
j_call: TRBJ2-7
cdr3_aa: CASSQDRPGTTITYEQYF

v_call: TRBV19
d_call: TRBD1
j_call: TRBJ1-5
cdr3_aa: CASSISQGGQPQHF

v_call: TRBV28
d_call: .
j_call: TRBJ1-1
cdr3_aa: CASRTTIPIVGREASEAFF

v_call: TRBV28
d_call: TRBD2
j_call: TRBJ2-7
cdr3_aa: CASSPGLAGIEQYF

v_call: TRBV29-1
d_call: .
j_call: TRBJ1-2
cdr3_aa: CSVEAGTYGYTF

v_call: TRBV19
d_call: .
j_call: TRBJ2-3
cdr3_aa: CASASDYTDTQYF

v_call: TRBV27
d_call: TRBD2
j_call: TRBJ2-2
cdr3_aa: CASTLAGNTGELFF

v_call: TRBV30
d_call: .
j_call: TRBJ1-1
cdr3_aa: CAWSVHRVSEAFF

v_call: TRBV13
d_call: .
j_call: TRBJ2-7
cdr3_aa: CASSSRGDTLYEQYF

v_call: TRBV6-1
d_call: .
j_call: TRBJ1-5
cdr3_aa: CASSDFDSNQPQHF

v_call: TRBV7-6
d_call: TRBD1
j_call: TRBJ2-1
cdr3_aa: CASSSGQGAINEQFF

v_call: TRBV19
d_call: .
j_call: TRBJ2-7
cdr3_aa: CASSIDPTYEQYF

v_call: TRBV19
d_call: TRBD2
j_call: TRBJ2-1
cdr3_aa: CASSSRTSGYNEQFF

v_call: TRBV28
d_call: .
j_call: TRBJ2-1
cdr3_aa: CASTAAYNEQFF

v_call: TRBV6-6
d_call: TRBD2
j_call: TRBJ2-1
cdr3_aa: CASGRPGLAGDEQFF

v_call: TRBV28
d_call: .
j_call: TRBJ2-1
cdr3_aa: CASSLGLGYEQFF

v_call: TRBV5-1
d_call: .
j_call: TRBJ2-1
cdr3_aa: CASSLDDPESDEQFF

v_call: TRBV11-2
d_call: .
j_call: TRBJ1-1
cdr3_aa: CASSLRGSRRNTEAFF

v_call: TRBV30
d_call: .
j_call: TRBJ2-5
cdr3_aa: CASTKSGYQETQYF

v_call: TRBV14
d_call: TRBD1
j_call: TRBJ1-1
cdr3_aa: CASSQAQGPLLNTEAFF

v_call: TRBV6-5
d_call: .
j_call: TRBJ2-1
cdr3_aa: CASSYSGYNEQFF

v_call: TRBV28
d_call: TRBD1
j_call: TRBJ1-2
cdr3_aa: CASSFHPQGAVSYTF

v_call: TRBV7-9
d_call: TRBD1
j_call: TRBJ1-1
cdr3_aa: CASSLGTGVNTEAFF

v_call: TRBV27
d_call: .
j_call: TRBJ2-7
cdr3_aa: CASLTTRTYEQYF

v_call: TRBV19
d_call: .
j_call: TRBJ1-5
cdr3_aa: CASSSSRQPQHF

v_call: TRBV27
d_call: .
j_call: TRBJ2-1
cdr3_aa: CASSWGSGGYNEQFF

v_call: TRBV28
d_call: .
j_call: TRBJ2-1
cdr3_aa: CASSFRESAYNEQFF

v_call: TRBV28
d_call: .
j_call: TRBJ2-7
cdr3_aa: CASNADTSYEQYF

v_call: TRBV6-1
d_call: TRBD2
j_call: TRBJ2-2
cdr3_aa: CASSEAVWEISSGSSTGELFF